The 28 T cell receptor beta chains below come from one sample, sequenced in a study of T cells after posttransplantation cyclophosphamide. Measured with immunoSEQ multiplex PCR; TCRdb has only the in-frame clones, and not every one. The table includes some 61,000 clones, 93% detected once. The sample was PBMCs. All receptors derive from a woman aged 25-40 years in good health and a related stem cell transplant donor.

The V gene is TRBV28, the J gene TRBJ1-3; 8 bases are shared with TRBD1. Germline CDR1 MDHEN, CDR2 SYDVKM. V lost 4 bases to trimming and J lost 0 bases; unmatched junction nucleotides: 5. The CDR3 sequence is 16 residues long. Here the CDR3 DNA reads TGTGCCAGCAGTTCAGGGACAGGCAGCTCTGGAAACACCATATATTTT. Protein: CASSSGTGSSGNTIYF.

The chain couples TRBV25-1 to TRBJ2-7; no definite D call. The germline V gene encodes CDR1 MGHDK and CDR2 SYGVNS. V gave up 3 bases and J gave up 5 bases, with 11 bases separating them. The CDR3 has 13 amino acids. The CDR3 protein is CASSDRFRDEQYF. The CDR3 nucleotides are TGTGCCAGCAGTGACAGGTTCAGAGACGAGCAGTACTTC.

The chain joins TRBV25-1 to TRBJ1-1, with TRBD1 matching over 8 bases. The CDR3 has 18 residues. The germline CDR1 and CDR2 sequences are MGHDK and SYGVNS. The J segment lost 0 bases and the V segment lost 8 bases, leaving 17 bases of the junction unmatched. CDR3 in DNA: TGTGCCAGCCAGGGGTGGTTGACAGGGGCCCAGTTGAACACTGAAGCTTTCTTT. Protein product: CASQGWLTGAQLNTEAFF.

This chain joins TRBV7-2 and TRBJ1-2, with D unresolved. Germline V lookup: CDR1 SGHTA, CDR2 FQGNSA. V dropped 4 bases and J dropped 4 bases, with 7 bases sitting between them. This CDR3 is 12 amino acids long. The CDR3 bases are TGTGCCAGCAGCTCGCGGGGCTATGGCTACACCTTC. It is translated as CASSSRGYGYTF.

This sequence joins TRBV28 and TRBJ2-7; 9 positions agree with TRBD1. This CDR3 has 15 residues. CDR1 is MDHEN and CDR2 is SYDVKM in the germline V gene. With 2 bases clipped from V and 4 bases from J, the junction kept 6 bases outside the gene matches. The CDR3 region has the DNA TGTGCCAGCAGTTTACGCACAGGGGGCTGGTACGAGCAGTACTTC. Translating gives CASSLRTGGWYEQYF.

The chain carries TRBV6-5 and TRBJ1-1; D might be TRBD1 (6 bases). The V and J ends lost 6 bases and 4 bases respectively, with 15 bases between them. This CDR3 comprises 14 residues. Looked up from germline, CDR1 is MNHEY and CDR2 is SVGAGI. CDR3 DNA: TGTGCCAGCAGCCTACAGGGTTCGAGCACTGAAGCTTTCTTT. Translating it yields CASSLQGSSTEAFF.

The J gene is TRBJ1-4, the V gene TRBV7-9; TRBD1 is a possible D gene (6 bases). From germline, CDR1 is SEHNR and CDR2 FQNEAQ (reference sequence). V lost 2 bases and J 3 bases, leaving 10 bases between the germline ends. CDR3 size: 15 residues. CDR3 residues: CASSLINRANEKLFF. The DNA of the CDR3 is TGTGCCAGCAGCTTAATAAACAGGGCTAATGAAAAACTGTTTTTT.

This chain joins TRBV19 and TRBJ1-1; the match to TRBD1 covers 7 bases. The CDR3 is made up of 15 amino acids. Trimming took 8 bases from V and 1 from J; bases not matched to a gene: 10. Germline lookup yields CDR1 LNHDA and CDR2 SQIVND (reference sequence). DNA for the CDR3: TGTGCCAGTCTCCCCTACAGGGGCGGGAACACTGAAGCTTTCTTT. It is translated as CASLPYRGGNTEAFF.

The J gene is TRBJ1-2, the V gene TRBV18, with 11 bases lining up with TRBD1. The CDR3 runs to 14 residues. The V segment lost 1 base and the J segment 5 bases; nucleotides outside the gene matches: 0. Per the germline V gene, CDR1 is KGHSH and CDR2 is LQKENI. This CDR3 reads CASSPRDRGYGYTF. CDR3 DNA sequence: TGTGCCAGCTCACCACGGGACAGGGGGTATGGCTACACCTTC.

The genes are TRBV5-5 and TRBJ1-3; 7 bases fit TRBD1. V lost 0 bases, J lost 2 bases, and 8 bases stayed unmatched. The CDR3 is 17 residues long. Germline V gene sequence: CDR1 SGHKS, CDR2 YYEKEE (reference sequence). The CDR3 DNA reads TGTGCCAGCAGCTTGGCATACAGGGGATCTACTGGAAACACCATATATTTT. Translating it yields CASSLAYRGSTGNTIYF.

The rearrangement joins TRBV10-3 to TRBJ1-2; weak D call: TRBD1 (5 bases). The germline V gene encodes CDR1 ENHRY and CDR2 SYGVKD. The ends were cut back, 2 bases at V and 8 bases at J, with 24 bases in the middle. The CDR3 length is 17 residues. In DNA, the CDR3 is TGTGCCATCAGTGAGAAGGGGACTTTCAACGAGGGGCACGGCTACACCTTC. Its protein product is CAISEKGTFNEGHGYTF.

The J gene is TRBJ2-5, the V gene TRBV6-1; D might be TRBD1 (6 bases). The germline CDR1 and CDR2 sequences are MNHNS and SASEGT. The CDR3 runs to 14 residues. V was shortened by 8 bases and J by 4 bases, with 17 bases between the two germline ends. The CDR3, as DNA: TGTGCCAGCGCCATTGACAGGTCAATAGAGACCCAGTACTTC. This sequence encodes CASAIDRSIETQYF.

The gene calls are TRBV6-4 and TRBJ1-6; D unclear. Trimming took off 6 bases at V and 7 bases at J, with 13 bases between the two ends. CDR3 length equals 14 residues. The germline CDR1 and CDR2 sequences are MRHNA and SNTAGT. The CDR3 nucleotides read TGTGCCAGCAGAGCGAAATGGGAGAATTCACCCCTCCACTTT. Protein: CASRAKWENSPLHF.

V is TRBV5-1 and J is TRBJ2-7; 11 bases line up with TRBD2. CDR1 is SGHRS and CDR2 is YFSETQ in the germline V gene. The junction had 11 bases not matched to a gene; V was cut back by 0 bases and J by 3 bases. The CDR3 length is 18 residues. The CDR3 coding sequence is TGCGCCAGCAGCTTGGCCGGACTAGCGGGCCAACCATACTACGAGCAGTACTTC. This translates into CASSLAGLAGQPYYEQYF.

The chain's CDR3 is CASRPGGGELFF. For the CDR3, the DNA is TGTGCCAGCAGACCCGGCGGCGGGGAGCTGTTTTTT. The chain carries TRBV6-6 and TRBJ2-2; D not certain. This CDR3 spans 12 amino acids. The V end was cut by 6 bases, the J end by 7 bases, with 9 bases between. Germline assignment: CDR1 MNHNY and CDR2 SVGAGI (reference sequence).

V and J are TRBV2 and TRBJ1-1, with TRBD1 matching 8 bases. J lost 1 base, V lost 0 bases, and 1 base had no gene match. The CDR3 runs to 15 residues. Germline V CDR1 and CDR2: SNHLY, FYNNEI. The CDR3 coding sequence is TGTGCCAGCAGTGAAGCGGGGACAGGGAACACTGAAGCTTTCTTT. Translating it yields CASSEAGTGNTEAFF.

The V call is TRBV7-8, the J call TRBJ1-6; TRBD1 aligns across 9 bases. This CDR3 comprises 19 residues. CDR1 is SGHVS and CDR2 is FQNEAQ in the germline V gene. The V gene end was trimmed by 4 bases and the J gene end by 0 bases; junction bases not matched to a gene: 10. The CDR3 DNA sequence: TGTGCCAGCAGCTCCCCGAGGACAGGGGCGAGCTCCTATAATTCACCCCTCCACTTT. Translating gives CASSSPRTGASSYNSPLHF.

This clone was found once. V is TRBV27 and J is TRBJ1-5; D might be TRBD1 (6 bases). Trimming left V 8 bases short and J 10 bases short, with 21 bases between. CDR3 length equals 14 residues. Germline assignment: CDR1 MNHEY and CDR2 SMNVEV (reference sequence). The CDR3 DNA reads TGTGCCAGCGTCGACAGGTGGGGCGGAGTACCCCAGCATTTT. It specifies CASVDRWGGVPQHF.

The chain uses TRBV4-3 and TRBJ1-1, with a weak D call TRBD1 (6 bases). The CDR3 covers 14 residues. V was pared by 3 bases and J by 0 bases, with 8 bases between. Germline lookup yields CDR1 LGHNA and CDR2 YSLEER. The CDR3 coding sequence is TGCGCCAGCAGCCATGGACAGATGAACACTGAAGCTTTCTTT. Amino acids: CASSHGQMNTEAFF.

This rearrangement joins TRBV4-1 to TRBJ1-2, with 12 positions matching TRBD1. The CDR3 runs to 15 residues. Germline V gene lookup returns CDR1 MGHRA and CDR2 YSYEKL. After removal of 1 base from V and 7 bases from J, the junction contained 4 bases not matched to a gene. CDR3 DNA: TGCGCCAGCAGCCAAGGGGGACAGGGGGCGAGTGGCTACACCTTC. Translating it yields CASSQGGQGASGYTF.

The V and J genes are TRBV12-5 and TRBJ2-5; TRBD2 aligns across 9 bases. The CDR3 spans 14 residues. Germline trimming cut 8 bases from V and 4 bases from J; bases unmatched to any gene: 8. The germline CDR1 and CDR2 sequences are LGHNT and FRNRAP. CDR3 in amino acids: CASNGASGAETQYF. As DNA, the CDR3 is TGTGCTAGTAACGGGGCTAGCGGGGCAGAGACCCAGTACTTC.

The V gene is TRBV6-4, the J gene TRBJ2-1, with 8 nucleotides matching TRBD2. Per the germline V gene, CDR1 is MRHNA and CDR2 is SNTAGT. V was clipped by 2 bases and J by 4 bases; unmatched bases: 7. This CDR3 spans 16 amino acids. The CDR3 loop is CASSDLAGGSYNEQFF. The CDR3 nucleotides read TGTGCCAGCAGTGACCTCGCGGGGGGATCATACAATGAGCAGTTCTTC.

The chain employs TRBV6-5 and TRBJ1-2; D call uncertain. V was cut by 6 bases and J by 6 bases, with 14 bases left in between. Germline CDR1 is MNHEY and CDR2 is SVGAGI. CDR3 length: 13 amino acids. The CDR3 nucleotides are TGTGCCAGCAGCCCGGTCATGCGGAATGGCTACACCTTC. Its translation is CASSPVMRNGYTF.

The chain carries TRBV7-9 and TRBJ2-6; D is ambiguous. This CDR3 contains 15 residues. Germline V CDR1 and CDR2: SEHNR, FQNEAQ (reference sequence). Trimming stripped 4 bases from V and 0 bases from J, with 7 bases between. The CDR3 sequence is CASSSHASGANVLTF. CDR3 DNA: TGTGCCAGCAGCTCCCACGCCTCTGGGGCCAACGTCCTGACTTTC.

The chain employs TRBV5-1 and TRBJ2-5; TRBD2 might be the D (6 bases). Trimming removed 4 bases from V and 8 bases from J, with 18 bases in between. The CDR3 length is 14 residues. Germline values: CDR1 SGHRS, CDR2 YFSETQ. The CDR3 coding sequence is TGCGCCAGCAGCGGGAGACTCGGCGGGGCTACCCAGTACTTC. Protein: CASSGRLGGATQYF.

CDR3 sequence reads: CASSLGQKKAYEQYF. The CDR3, as DNA: TGTGCCAGCAGCTTGGGCCAAAAAAAAGCCTACGAGCAGTACTTC. The chain joins TRBV7-9 to TRBJ2-7; D is undetermined. CDR1 and CDR2 (germline): SEHNR, FQNEAQ (reference sequence). Trimming left V 3 bases short and J 2 bases short, with 14 bases between. The CDR3 is made up of 15 amino acids.

The chain carries TRBV5-1 and TRBJ2-3; 7 bases map to TRBD2. CDR1 SGHRS and CDR2 YFSETQ come from the germline V gene. The CDR3 is made up of 17 amino acids. Trimming cost V 0 bases and J 4 bases; bases outside gene matches: 11. The CDR3 DNA is TGCGCCAGCAGCTTGGCTTCCGCGGGGGAAGGCGCAGATACGCAGTATTTT. Its protein is CASSLASAGEGADTQYF. Supplemented by reference TRBV5-1 and TRBJ2-3, the full variable domain reads KAGVTQTPRYLIKTRGQQVTLSCSPISGHRSVSWYQQTPGQGLQFLFEYFSETQRNKGNFPGRFSGRQFSNSRSEMNVSTLELGDSALYLCASSLASAGEGADTQYFGPGTRLTVL.

The rearrangement links TRBV7-9 to TRBJ1-4; tentatively, D is TRBD1 (5 bases). The CDR3 has 15 residues. V was clipped by 5 bases and J by 7 bases, with 17 bases between them. Per the germline V gene, CDR1 is SEHNR and CDR2 is FQNEAQ (reference sequence). The chain's CDR3 is CASSHVAREGEKLFF. In DNA, the CDR3 is TGTGCCAGCAGCCATGTTGCCAGGGAAGGTGAAAAACTGTTTTTT.